The 14 T cell receptor beta chains listed next were all sequenced from one sample in a study of T cells in Graves' hyperthyroidism and ophthalmopathy. Amplification of TCR beta CDR3 regions used RNA as the template. TCR CDR3 regions were first amplified by RT-PCR with HTBI primers. One entry per CDR3 protein, called by TCRdb with MiXCR from the multiplex PCR reads. The sample holds fewer than 900,000 distinct CDR3 sequences, roughly a sixth seen once. Sequencing used blood. The origin of the receptors is a woman aged 50 to 60 with Graves' hyperthyroidism that later progressed to Graves' ophthalmopathy.

The table lists this clonotype with a few counts. The chain recombines TRBV29-1 with TRBJ1-2, with D maybe TRBD1 (6 bases). The V gene lost 7 bases and the J gene lost 6 bases, with 12 bases spanning the gap. There are 11 residues in the CDR3. CDR1 is SQVTM and CDR2 is ANQGSEA in the germline V gene. CDR3 loop: CSASSGDGYTF. The CDR3, as DNA: TGCAGCGCCAGCTCAGGGGATGGCTACACCTTC. Looking up the rest from reference TRBV29-1 and TRBJ1-2 gives the full variable domain: SAVISQKPSRDICQRGTSLTIQCQVDSQVTMMFWYRQQPGQSLTLIATANQGSEATYESGFVIDKFPISRPNLTFSTLTVSNMSPEDSSIYLCSASSGDGYTFGSGTRLTVV.

V and J are TRBV29-1 and TRBJ2-7, with unresolved D. The CDR3 covers 13 residues. Germline V gene data show CDR1 as SQVTM and CDR2 as ANQGSEA. V was pared by 5 bases and J by 0 bases, with 11 bases between. This CDR3 is CSVLVSSSYEQYF. In nucleotides, the CDR3 is TGCAGCGTTCTTGTCAGTAGCTCCTACGAGCAGTACTTC.

The chain joins TRBV12-3 or TRBV12-4 to TRBJ2-7; no reliable D call. This CDR3 is built from 14 residues. With 7 bases removed from V and 7 bases from J, the gap between germline ends came to 20 bases. CDR3 DNA: TGTGCCAGCACCCCCAACCCCTCCTGGGAAGAGCAGTACTTC. As protein: CASTPNPSWEEQYF.

This clonotype was recorded a few times. This could be a read error, since a much larger clone is one nucleotide away. The V gene is TRBV7-2, the J gene TRBJ2-1; D perhaps matches TRBD2 (5 bases). The germline gives CDR1 SGHTA, CDR2 FQGNSA. This CDR3 is built from 15 residues. V lost 3 bases and J 0 bases, leaving 9 bases between the germline ends. The DNA for the CDR3 is TGTGCCAGCAGCTTTCCGGGGAGCTCCTACAATGAGCAGTTCTTC. It translates to CASSFPGSSYNEQFF.

CDR3 sequence: CASSFPLQRVHGYTF. The DNA of the CDR3 is TGTGCCAGCAGCTTCCCCTTACAGAGGGTTCATGGCTACACCTTC. The rearrangement links TRBV7-8 to TRBJ1-2; D remains unclear. The CDR3 consists of 15 residues. Between the trimmed V and J ends, which lost 3 bases and 6 bases, there was a span of 17 bases. Germline-derived CDR1 and CDR2 are SGHVS and FQNEAQ.

The chain links TRBV7-2 to TRBJ2-1, with D perhaps given as TRBD1 or TRBD2 (5 bases each). CDR1 is SGHTA, CDR2 FQGNSA, per germline. This CDR3 region has 12 residues. The V end lost 5 bases, the J end lost 8 bases, and 10 bases lay between the germline ends. This chain's CDR3 is CASSQQDYEQFF. The DNA of the CDR3 is TGTGCCAGCAGCCAACAGGACTATGAGCAGTTCTTC. The variable domain in full, completed from reference TRBV7-2 and TRBJ2-1, reads GAGVSQSPSNKVTEKGKDVELRCDPISGHTALYWYRQSLGQGLEFLIYFQGNSAPDKSGLPSDRFSAERTGGSVSTLTIQRTQQEDSAVYLCASSQQDYEQFFGPGTRLTVL.

This clonotype was found a few times. This chain joins TRBV12-3 or TRBV12-4 and TRBJ2-5; tentatively, D is TRBD2 (6 bases). This CDR3 contains 13 residues. V was pared by 0 bases and J by 10 bases, with 12 bases between. This chain's CDR3 is CASSLAAAAGQYF. The CDR3 DNA reads TGTGCCAGCAGTTTAGCGGCGGCAGCGGGCCAGTACTTC.

This clonotype showed up many times. The V call is TRBV12-3 or TRBV12-4, the J call TRBJ1-2; D is unclear. With 6 bases removed from V and 3 bases from J, the gap between germline ends came to 14 bases. This CDR3 is built from 14 residues. This CDR3 reads CASSGNGFDYGYTF. CDR3 DNA sequence: TGTGCCAGCAGCGGCAACGGCTTTGACTATGGCTACACCTTC.

This clonotype was recorded a few times. Here the CDR3 reads CASSVEETSYNEQFF. DNA of the CDR3: TGTGCCAGCAGTGTCGAGGAGACCTCCTACAATGAGCAGTTCTTC. V gene TRBV6-4 combines with J gene TRBJ2-1; D is ambiguous. CDR1 is MRHNA and CDR2 is SNTAGT in the germline V gene. The CDR3 has 15 residues. V lost 4 bases, J lost 0 bases, and 10 bases lay in between.

Worth noting for this clonotype: A much larger clonotype is one base distant, so this may be a read error. The chain is built from TRBV6-8 and TRBJ1-2, with D perhaps TRBD1 (5 bases). From germline, CDR1 is MNHGY and CDR2 SAAAGT. This CDR3 region has 14 residues. Trimming removed 0 bases at V and 1 base at J, with 6 bases between. The CDR3, as DNA: TGTGCCAGCAGTTACTCGACAGTTAACTATGGCTACACCTTC. Translating gives CASSYSTVNYGYTF.

This clonotype was counted between two and nine times. V gene TRBV7-8 combines with J gene TRBJ1-1; the D gene is possibly TRBD1 (5 bases). V dropped 4 bases and J dropped 11 bases, with 17 bases sitting between them. CDR1 and CDR2 from the germline V gene are SGHVS and FQNEAQ. The CDR3 totals 13 residues. This CDR3 is CASSSNRQVSAFF. CDR3 sequence (DNA): TGTGCCAGCAGCTCTAACAGGCAGGTTTCGGCTTTCTTT.

The chain recombines TRBV4-2 with TRBJ2-1; 8 bases agree with TRBD1. This CDR3 is built from 17 residues. J lost 12 bases, V lost 0 bases, and 16 bases had no gene match. Germline CDR1 reads LGHNA; CDR2 reads YNFKEQ. CDR3 protein: CASSQDNGQGARDGQFF. The DNA of the CDR3 is TGTGCCAGCAGCCAAGATAACGGCCAGGGGGCGCGGGATGGGCAGTTCTTC.

This clonotype was counted ten times or more. The chain links TRBV7-9 to TRBJ1-5; D gene ambiguous. The CDR3 runs 12 residues. The V gene lost 5 bases and the J gene lost 5 bases, with 7 bases spanning the gap. CDR1 is SEHNR, CDR2 FQNEAQ, per germline (reference sequence). The CDR3 sequence: CASSTGDQPQHF. The CDR3 region has the DNA TGTGCCAGCAGCACCGGGGATCAGCCCCAGCATTTT.

V gene TRBV3-1 combines with J gene TRBJ2-1; 12 nucleotides match TRBD2. Germline trimming cut 4 bases from V and 9 bases from J; bases unmatched to any gene: 13. The CDR3 is 17 residues long. CDR1 and CDR2 (germline): LGHDT, YNNKEL (reference sequence). For the CDR3, the DNA is TGTGCCAGCAGCCCTCCCTTAACTAGCGGGGGGTGGAGTGAGCAGTTCTTC. Its translation is CASSPPLTSGGWSEQFF.